The clone carrying this T cell receptor beta chain was detected ten times or more. Its target is not known. The data are from a study of neurological immune-mediated disorders. The CDR3 is 15 residues long. V shed 1 base and J shed 1 base, with 11 bases lying between them. Germline loops: CDR1 SGHRS, CDR2 YFSETQ. Findings and limits, study-wide: Private repertoires in all groups were suggested by the absence of shared CDR3 amino acid sequences among expanded clones across subjects. The most TCR clonal expansion was seen in HTLV-1-associated myelopathy, whereas the least was seen in multiple sclerosis, below the level in healthy controls.

One entry per CDR3 protein results from TCRdb running MiXCR on the 5' RACE reads. The sample lists 35,000 to 45,000 distinct CDR3 sequences; 11% were seen once. This receptor was obtained from a woman younger than 45 with HTLV-1-associated myelopathy (HAM/TSP). Sequencing input: CD4+ T cells from blood. The V and J genes are TRBV5-1 and TRBJ1-1, with a possible D match to TRBD1 (5 bases). Here the CDR3 DNA reads TGCGCCAGCAGCTTGATTGGGACTAAGAACACTGAAGCTTTCTTT. Translation gives CASSLIGTKNTEAFF.